The rows below give T cell receptor beta chains drawn from one sample of a study of CXCR4 blockade with PD-1 therapy in pancreatic cancer. Data came from immunoSEQ multiplex PCR; TCRdb stores just in-frame clones and leaves some out. Of about 17,000 clones listed, around 70% are singletons. Sequenced sample: tumor tissue. The receptors stem from a human donor with pancreatic ductal adenocarcinoma. Both conserved end residues are part of each CDR3. D genes are given only for firm matches. Some rows have no size entry. The others give once, few or many, or a class for an expanded clone.

V: TRBV9; size: -; J: TRBJ2-1; D: TRBD1; CDR3: CASSHRGFNEQFF; DNA: TGTGCCAGCAGCCACAGGGGTTTCAATGAGCAGTTCTTC
V: TRBV10-3; size: few; J: TRBJ1-2; D: -; CDR3: CAISEGTGLYGYTF; DNA: TGTGCCATCAGTGAGGGCACAGGCCTCTATGGCTACACCTTC
V: TRBV14; size: few; J: TRBJ2-7; D: TRBD1; CDR3: CASSRQGQGAYEQYF; DNA: TGTGCCAGCAGCCGTCAGGGACAGGGAGCCTACGAGCAGTACTTC
V: TRBV11-3; size: few; J: TRBJ1-6; D: -; CDR3: CASRTQGSSYNSPLHF; DNA: TGTGCCAGCAGGACTCAGGGGAGCTCCTATAATTCACCCCTCCACTTT
V: TRBV28; size: -; J: TRBJ2-1; D: -; CDR3: CASITGALSSYNEQFF; DNA: TGTGCCAGCATCACCGGGGCCCTTTCCTCCTACAATGAGCAGTTCTTC
V: TRBV4-1; size: -; J: TRBJ2-1; D: TRBD2; CDR3: CASSQTTSGRAGEQFF; DNA: TGCGCCAGCAGCCAAACGACTAGCGGGAGGGCCGGTGAGCAGTTCTTC
V: TRBV23-1; size: once; J: TRBJ2-7; D: -; CDR3: CASSQTFPGPRYEQYF; DNA: TGCGCCAGCAGTCAAACCTTCCCGGGCCCACGGTACGAGCAGTACTTC
V: TRBV11-3; size: -; J: TRBJ2-1; D: -; CDR3: CASSLLPRKDEQFF; DNA: TGTGCCAGCAGCTTACTACCTCGGAAGGATGAGCAGTTCTTC
V: TRBV19; size: few; J: TRBJ1-1; D: TRBD1; CDR3: CASSWTGAEAFF; DNA: TGTGCCAGTAGTTGGACAGGGGCTGAAGCTTTCTTT
V: TRBV19; size: -; J: TRBJ2-7; D: TRBD2; CDR3: CASSSASGPYEQYF; DNA: TGTGCCAGTAGTTCCGCTAGCGGCCCCTACGAGCAGTACTTC
V: TRBV14; size: -; J: TRBJ2-7; D: TRBD2; CDR3: CASSQYSGIYEQYF; DNA: TGTGCCAGCAGCCAATATAGCGGGATATACGAGCAGTACTTC
V: TRBV19; size: once; J: TRBJ1-5; D: TRBD1; CDR3: CASSRPGGSQPQHF; DNA: TGTGCCAGTAGCCGGCCAGGGGGCAGTCAGCCCCAGCATTTT
V: TRBV29-1; size: -; J: TRBJ1-2; D: TRBD1; CDR3: CSVGQGASEGYTF; DNA: TGCAGCGTTGGACAGGGGGCGAGTGAGGGCTACACCTTC
V: TRBV11-3; size: few; J: TRBJ1-1; D: TRBD1; CDR3: CASSATGANTEAFF; DNA: TGTGCCAGCAGCGCGACAGGGGCGAACACTGAAGCTTTCTTT
V: TRBV28; size: -; J: TRBJ2-1; D: -; CDR3: CASSLWRGPYNEQFF; DNA: TGTGCCAGCAGTTTATGGAGGGGCCCCTACAATGAGCAGTTCTTC
V: TRBV6-8; size: -; J: TRBJ2-1; D: -; CDR3: CASSPLTLYEQFF; DNA: TGTGCCAGCAGTCCCCTGACCCTATATGAGCAGTTCTTC
V: TRBV30; size: -; J: TRBJ2-7; D: TRBD1; CDR3: CAWSVPGGYEQYF; DNA: TGTGCCTGGAGTGTTCCAGGGGGCTACGAGCAGTACTTC
V: TRBV15; size: -; J: TRBJ2-3; D: -; CDR3: CATRDGSSTDTQYF; DNA: TGTGCCACCAGAGACGGATCTAGCACAGATACGCAGTATTTT
V: TRBV18; size: -; J: TRBJ1-1; D: TRBD1; CDR3: CASSPGQGHTEAFF; DNA: TGTGCCAGCTCCCCGGGACAGGGCCACACTGAAGCTTTCTTT
V: TRBV14; size: few; J: TRBJ2-7; D: -; CDR3: CASSLTGPSYEQYF; DNA: TGTGCCAGCAGCCTTACAGGCCCCTCTTACGAGCAGTACTTC
V: TRBV28; size: once; J: TRBJ2-1; D: TRBD1; CDR3: CASSPPTGGNEQFF; DNA: TGTGCCAGCAGTCCTCCCACAGGGGGCAATGAGCAGTTCTTC
V: TRBV30; size: few; J: TRBJ2-7; D: -; CDR3: CAWSKGYEQYF; DNA: TGTGCCTGGAGTAAAGGGTACGAGCAGTACTTC
V: TRBV25-1; size: -; J: TRBJ2-3; D: TRBD2; CDR3: CASSEPPLAGTDTQYF; DNA: TGTGCCAGCAGTGAACCCCCCCTAGCGGGAACAGATACGCAGTATTTT
V: TRBV5-1; size: -; J: TRBJ2-1; D: -; CDR3: CASSLEWYPLGSYNEQFF; DNA: TGCGCCAGCAGCTTGGAGTGGTATCCCTTAGGCTCCTACAATGAGCAGTTCTTC
V: TRBV28; size: few; J: TRBJ2-1; D: -; CDR3: CASSRTGPGDNEQFF; DNA: TGTGCCAGCAGTCGTACAGGACCCGGGGACAATGAGCAGTTCTTC
V: TRBV28; size: -; J: TRBJ1-2; D: -; CDR3: CASSSGTEVYGYTF; DNA: TGTGCCAGCAGTTCCGGGACGGAAGTTTATGGCTACACCTTC
V: TRBV28; size: -; J: TRBJ2-1; D: TRBD1; CDR3: CASSLRDRGDNEQFF; DNA: TGTGCCAGCAGTTTAAGGGACAGAGGGGACAATGAGCAGTTCTTC
V: TRBV30; size: -; J: TRBJ1-4; D: TRBD1; CDR3: CAGEGASREKLFF; DNA: TGTGCCGGCGAGGGGGCCTCCCGGGAAAAACTGTTTTTT
V: TRBV11-3; size: -; J: TRBJ2-5; D: -; CDR3: CASSLGVGQAETQYF; DNA: TGTGCCAGCAGCTTGGGGGTAGGTCAGGCGGAGACCCAGTACTTC
V: TRBV28; size: -; J: TRBJ1-1; D: TRBD1; CDR3: CASSYRGENTEAFF; DNA: TGTGCCAGCAGTTACAGGGGCGAGAACACTGAAGCTTTCTTT
V: TRBV28; size: once; J: TRBJ2-2; D: TRBD2; CDR3: CASSSGLAGGPNTGELFF; DNA: TGTGCCAGCAGTTCGGGACTAGCGGGAGGGCCAAACACCGGGGAGCTGTTTTTT
V: TRBV19; size: -; J: TRBJ2-1; D: -; CDR3: CASSTAGSSYNEQFF; DNA: TGTGCCAGTAGTACAGCAGGGAGCTCCTACAATGAGCAGTTCTTC
V: TRBV30; size: -; J: TRBJ2-6; D: -; CDR3: CAWNRGSSGANVLTF; DNA: TGTGCCTGGAATAGGGGGAGCTCTGGGGCCAACGTCCTGACTTTC
V: TRBV28; size: -; J: TRBJ1-1; D: -; CDR3: CASSLERREGTEAFF; DNA: TGTGCCAGCAGTCTCGAGCGACGGGAGGGCACTGAAGCTTTCTTT
V: TRBV18; size: -; J: TRBJ2-1; D: TRBD2; CDR3: CASSRLAGGGNEQFF; DNA: TGTGCCAGCTCACGGCTAGCGGGAGGTGGCAATGAGCAGTTCTTC
V: TRBV23-1; size: -; J: TRBJ2-7; D: -; CDR3: CASSFTGSYEQYF; DNA: TGCGCCAGCAGTTTTACAGGTTCCTACGAGCAGTACTTC
V: TRBV18; size: -; J: TRBJ1-5; D: -; CDR3: CASSPQGFGNQPQHF; DNA: TGTGCCAGCTCACCCCAGGGGTTCGGCAATCAGCCCCAGCATTTT
V: TRBV18; size: -; J: TRBJ1-3; D: -; CDR3: CASSATEGTGNTIYF; DNA: TGTGCCAGCTCGGCGACCGAAGGGACTGGAAACACCATATATTTT
V: TRBV28; size: -; J: TRBJ2-7; D: -; CDR3: CASSRGRPYEQYF; DNA: TGTGCCAGCAGTCGGGGGAGACCCTACGAGCAGTACTTC
V: TRBV28; size: -; J: TRBJ1-3; D: TRBD1; CDR3: CASSDRGPVRNTIYF; DNA: TGTGCCAGCAGCGATAGGGGGCCGGTGCGGAACACCATATATTTT
V: TRBV11-3; size: -; J: TRBJ2-3; D: TRBD2; CDR3: CASVGLAGVDTQYF; DNA: TGTGCCAGCGTGGGGCTAGCGGGAGTAGATACGCAGTATTTT
V: TRBV28; size: -; J: TRBJ2-6; D: -; CDR3: CASSFSGWTGANVLTF; DNA: TGTGCCAGCAGTTTCTCAGGTTGGACTGGGGCCAACGTCCTGACTTTC